This T cell receptor (beta chain) was obtained from a study of T cell repertoires and leukemia-associated antigens (dated by TCRdb to about 2019). With regard to the full study: About 17 million effective reads were obtained overall, with each sample giving about 5.1 to 7 million read pairs and about 3.3 to 5.0 million effective reads. Using in vitro peptide stimulation of healthy T cells, the study sought to determine the antigen recognized by a TCR Vbeta21 clone earlier detected in CML patients.

The germline V gene sets CDR1 to SQVTM and CDR2 to ANQGSEA. The cysteine opens and the phenylalanine closes a CDR3 of 11 amino acids. CDR3 DNA only is kept here, 33 bases in frame from base 1. Worth noting for this clonotype: Its antigen remains undetermined. At one end the junction does not follow the germline gene, possibly because of a read error.

Total RNA was extracted from the cultured T cells with TRIzol reagent. TCRbeta libraries were amplified from RNA by 5' rapid amplification of cDNA ends (5'RACE). Library concentration and integrity were checked with Qubit, an Agilent instrument, and quantitative PCR before sequencing. Sequencing of qualified libraries was performed on Illumina HiSeq or MiSeq by a commercial service provider. Concerning the study's data processing: TCR sequences in each sample were identified using MiXCR version 1.8.2. For a clone to count as qualified, its CDR3 had to be longer than four amino acids, its nucleotide length had to be in-frame, and the clone could not contain a stop codon. An effective read was defined as a read containing the complete CDR3 structure. Expanded clones were validated by RT-PCR with 24 Vbeta primers, GeneScan spectratyping, and Sanger sequencing. TCRdb cleaned the public reads at Q25 with fastp, built clones with MiXCR and kept in-frame beta chains. Rows are combined by CDR3 protein, so each entry shows the most common genes and DNA. The authors' filters were not applied to this entry. The sample profile shows about 12,000 distinct CDR3 sequences; roughly 39% of them were found once. 30% to 40% of the sample belongs to the ten largest clones.

Beyond this particular receptor, the publication reports: No significant differences among the four groups were observed in the numbers of Vbeta genes (around 60), Jbeta genes (14), VDJ rearrangements, or unique CDR3s. The antigen specificity and function of the expanded clones were not directly tested and needed further investigation.

CD3+ T cells were first rested overnight at approximately 2.5 million cells/mL in RPMI 1640 without fetal bovine serum. Following the manufacturer's instructions, MACS immunomagnetic beads were used to pull CD3+ T cells out of the PBMCs. The source is a female donor in good health. This chain joins TRBV29-1 to TRBJ2-1; 8 of the junction bases match TRBD2. The sequenced sample was CD3+ T cells sorted from blood and cultured. The CDR3 is CSAGLGNERFF. In nucleotides, the sequence is TGCAGCGCGGGACTAGGGAATGAGCGGTTCTTC.